The 29 T cell receptor beta chains in this list originate from one sample, sequenced in a study of blood T cell repertoires in COVID-19. The method was immunoSEQ multiplex PCR; TCRdb's version includes in-frame clones alone and lacks a portion of them. The sample has around 260,000 clones; roughly 85% are singletons. The sample was peripheral blood. Receptors were obtained from a woman between 50 and 59 years old who had recovered from COVID-19.

The gene calls are TRBV28 and TRBJ1-1; 8 bases map to TRBD1. Per germline, CDR1 MDHEN and CDR2 SYDVKM. This CDR3 region has 15 residues. V shed 5 bases and J 0 bases; nucleotides not matched to a gene: 5. The CDR3 nucleotides read TGTGCCAGCAGTCCCAGGGGGCCCATGAACACTGAAGCTTTCTTT. It encodes CASSPRGPMNTEAFF. The full variable domain, completed using reference TRBV28 and TRBJ1-1, is DVKVTQSSRYLVKRTGEKVFLECVQDMDHENMFWYRQDPGLGLRLIYFSYDVKMKEKGDIPEGYSVSREKKERFSLILESASTNQTSMYLCASSPRGPMNTEAFFGQGTRLTVV.

The chain has TRBV12-3 or TRBV12-4 and TRBJ1-5; TRBD1 matches at 8 bases. The CDR3 totals 13 residues. The V and J ends lost 9 bases and 7 bases, in that order; junction bases with no gene match: 8. DNA for the CDR3: TGTGCCAGTAGACAGGGGCAGCAGCAGCCCCAGCATTTT. This sequence encodes CASRQGQQQPQHF.

V is TRBV10-2 and J is TRBJ1-1; tentative D call: TRBD1 (5 bases). The V and J ends lost 1 base and 1 base respectively, with 10 bases between them. The CDR3 has 15 amino acids. Germline assignment: CDR1 WSHSY and CDR2 SAAADI. The CDR3, as DNA: TGCGCCAGCAGTGAGTTATACGGGGGGAACACTGAAGCTTTCTTT. This encodes CASSELYGGNTEAFF.

The chain joins TRBV9 to TRBJ2-2; TRBD2 matches 10 bases. The ends lost 3 bases at V and 7 bases at J; junction bases unmatched: 18. This CDR3 is 19 amino acids long. Per germline, CDR1 SGDLS and CDR2 YYNGEE. The CDR3 bases are TGTGCCAGCAGCGAGGGGGGAGAAGTAGCGGGAGGTCTTGGCGGGGAGCTGTTTTTT. It translates to CASSEGGEVAGGLGGELFF.

V is TRBV5-4 and J is TRBJ1-2; no reliable D call. CDR3 length: 15 amino acids. The V gene lost 4 bases and the J gene lost 2 bases, with 15 bases spanning the gap. Looked up from germline, CDR1 is SGHNT and CDR2 is YYREEE (reference sequence). DNA of the CDR3: TGTGCCAGCAGCCCCGGGGTATCAGTGAACTATGGCTACACCTTC. It is translated as CASSPGVSVNYGYTF.

The V gene is TRBV4-2, the J gene TRBJ1-2; 10 positions agree with TRBD1. Looked up from germline, CDR1 is LGHNA and CDR2 is YNFKEQ. V was clipped by 3 bases and J by 7 bases; unmatched bases: 11. The CDR3 spans 16 residues. CDR3 DNA sequence: TGTGCCAGCAGCCAGCCCGGCGGGACAGGGGATAGTGGCTACACCTTC. Its translation: CASSQPGGTGDSGYTF.

The chain combines TRBV6-5 with TRBJ1-2, with D perhaps matching TRBD1 (5 bases). Trimming took off 6 bases at V and 6 bases at J, with 14 bases between the two ends. In germline, CDR1 is MNHEY, CDR2 SVGAGI. CDR3 length: 13 residues. The CDR3 sequence is CASRSMEGHGYTF. The CDR3 bases are TGTGCCAGCAGGTCCATGGAGGGACATGGCTACACCTTC.

V gene TRBV5-8 combines with J gene TRBJ2-1; a weak D match, TRBD1 (5 bases). The CDR3 contains 12 residues. Germline loops: CDR1 SGHTS, CDR2 YDEGEE. Trimming cost V 4 bases and J 7 bases, with 9 bases left between them. The CDR3 nucleotides are TGTGCCAGCAGCGTGGGGCTGAATGAGCAGTTCTTC. Translating it yields CASSVGLNEQFF.

The rearrangement uses TRBV28 and TRBJ2-7; 8 positions match TRBD1. Germline CDR1 is MDHEN and CDR2 is SYDVKM. Trimming removed 7 bases from V and 1 base from J; junction bases left unmatched: 3. This CDR3 spans 13 amino acids. For the CDR3, the DNA is TGTGCCAGCAATAGACAGGGGTCCTACGAGCAGTACTTC. Translating gives CASNRQGSYEQYF. Using reference TRBV28 and TRBJ2-7 for the parts outside the CDR3, the full variable domain is DVKVTQSSRYLVKRTGEKVFLECVQDMDHENMFWYRQDPGLGLRLIYFSYDVKMKEKGDIPEGYSVSREKKERFSLILESASTNQTSMYLCASNRQGSYEQYFGPGTRLTVT.

On this clone: At one end the junction does not follow the germline gene, possibly because of a read error. The V call is TRBV30, the J call TRBJ1-2, with 7 positions matching TRBD1. The CDR3 extends over 11 amino acids. CDR1 and CDR2 (germline): GTSNPN, SVGIG (reference sequence). The DNA of the CDR3 is TGTGCCGCCGGAGGGCCGGGACAGTCCTTTTTC. This gives the protein CAAGGPGQSFF.

The chain uses TRBV4-1 and TRBJ1-2; D is ambiguous. Germline V gene lookup returns CDR1 MGHRA and CDR2 YSYEKL. This CDR3 is built from 14 residues. The V end lost 1 base, the J end lost 11 bases, and 17 bases lay between the germline ends. The CDR3 loop reads CASSQVTPTKAYTF. The CDR3 DNA follows: TGCGCCAGCAGCCAAGTGACGCCTACTAAGGCTTACACCTTC.

This chain links TRBV4-3 with TRBJ2-1, with TRBD1 identical over 7 bases. Germline V gene lookup returns CDR1 LGHNA and CDR2 YSLEER. The CDR3 totals 13 residues. With 4 bases clipped from V and 8 bases from J, the junction kept 5 bases outside the gene matches. The CDR3 region is CASSLLGGHEQFF. The CDR3 DNA is TGCGCCAGCAGCCTATTAGGGGGCCATGAGCAGTTCTTC.

The rearrangement uses TRBV3-1 (or the pseudogene TRBV3-2) and TRBJ2-1; 9 bases are shared with TRBD1. V lost 3 bases and J lost 4; bases outside the gene matches: 13. Germline loops: CDR1 LGHDT, CDR2 YNNKEL (reference sequence). The CDR3 length is 18 residues. CDR3 residues: CASSQPPKTGTGYNEQFF. The CDR3 nucleotides read TGTGCCAGCAGCCAGCCACCCAAGACCGGGACAGGGTACAATGAGCAGTTCTTC.

The chain combines TRBV5-1 with TRBJ2-3; TRBD1 is a possible D gene (5 bases). Germline V CDR1 and CDR2: SGHRS, YFSETQ. The CDR3 is 15 amino acids. Trimming stripped 4 bases from V and 4 bases from J, with 16 bases between. The DNA of the CDR3 is TGCGCCAGCAGCCCTGACAGCGTATCGGCAGATACGCAGTATTTT. It codes for CASSPDSVSADTQYF. The full variable domain, its missing parts supplied by reference TRBV5-1 and TRBJ2-3, is KAGVTQTPRYLIKTRGQQVTLSCSPISGHRSVSWYQQTPGQGLQFLFEYFSETQRNKGNFPGRFSGRQFSNSRSEMNVSTLELGDSALYLCASSPDSVSADTQYFGPGTRLTVL.

The J gene is TRBJ1-4, the V gene TRBV5-1; 7 bases fit TRBD1. V was pared by 4 bases and J by 5 bases, with 5 bases of the junction left unmatched. CDR1 SGHRS and CDR2 YFSETQ come from the germline V gene. The CDR3 runs 14 residues. CDR3 protein: CASSPGTDNEKLFF. DNA for the CDR3: TGCGCCAGCAGCCCCGGGACAGACAATGAAAAACTGTTTTTT. Combining the CDR3 with reference TRBV5-1 and TRBJ1-4 gives the whole variable domain KAGVTQTPRYLIKTRGQQVTLSCSPISGHRSVSWYQQTPGQGLQFLFEYFSETQRNKGNFPGRFSGRQFSNSRSEMNVSTLELGDSALYLCASSPGTDNEKLFFGSGTQLSVL.

The chain recombines TRBV28 with TRBJ2-1; 8 positions match TRBD1. J lost 9 bases, V lost 2 bases, and 9 bases had no gene match. Germline assignment: CDR1 MDHEN and CDR2 SYDVKM. The CDR3 is 15 residues long. The CDR3 here is CASSLRLGQATEQFF. The CDR3 nucleotides are TGTGCCAGCAGTTTAAGGTTGGGACAGGCGACTGAGCAGTTCTTC. The full variable domain, in which reference TRBV28 and TRBJ2-1 provide the parts outside the CDR3, is DVKVTQSSRYLVKRTGEKVFLECVQDMDHENMFWYRQDPGLGLRLIYFSYDVKMKEKGDIPEGYSVSREKKERFSLILESASTNQTSMYLCASSLRLGQATEQFFGPGTRLTVL.

This chain uses TRBV18 with TRBJ1-5; D perhaps matches TRBD1 (6 bases). From germline, CDR1 is KGHSH and CDR2 LQKENI. The CDR3 has 14 amino acids. The V and J ends lost 3 bases and 4 bases respectively, with 10 bases between them. The CDR3 DNA is TGTGCCAGCTCACCCGACAGGCAAAATCAGCCCCAGCATTTT. Translation: CASSPDRQNQPQHF.

The genes are TRBV19 and TRBJ1-2; 7 nucleotides agree with TRBD1. The CDR3 sequence is 14 residues long. With V trimmed by 5 bases and J by 4 bases, 7 bases remained unmatched. The germline V gene encodes CDR1 LNHDA and CDR2 SQIVND (reference sequence). The DNA for the CDR3 is TGTGCCAGTAGTGCCGGGACAGTTTTCTATGGCTACACCTTC. Translating gives CASSAGTVFYGYTF.

In DNA form, the CDR3 reads TGTGCCAGCAGTCACAGGGGCGAGAACACTGAAGCTTTCTTT. It yields the protein CASSHRGENTEAFF. V gene TRBV28 combines with J gene TRBJ1-1; TRBD1 agrees at 7 bases. This CDR3 contains 14 residues. The V gene's germline CDR1 is MDHEN and CDR2 SYDVKM. V shed 5 bases, J shed 1 base, and the junction held 4 bases outside the gene matches.

In its sample, this clone was seen a few times. This chain uses TRBV10-1 with TRBJ1-6; D is perhaps TRBD1 (6 bases). This CDR3 is 16 amino acids long. The V end was cut by 6 bases, the J end by 4 bases, with 16 bases between. The germline V gene encodes CDR1 WNHNN and CDR2 SYGVQD (reference sequence). The DNA of the CDR3 is TGCGCCAGCAGACGTGGACAGCTGTCTTATAATTCACCCCTCCACTTT. Encoded protein: CASRRGQLSYNSPLHF.

This chain links TRBV27 with TRBJ2-1; 11 nucleotides align to TRBD2. The CDR3 totals 18 residues. Germline values: CDR1 MNHEY, CDR2 SMNVEV (reference sequence). The ends lost 3 bases at V and 4 bases at J; junction bases unmatched: 11. This CDR3 is CASSFPSGRSLTYNEQFF. The DNA for the CDR3 is TGTGCCAGCAGTTTTCCTAGCGGGAGGTCACTAACGTACAATGAGCAGTTCTTC.

This rearrangement joins TRBV6-2 or TRBV6-3 to TRBJ2-7; the D gene is possibly TRBD1 (5 bases). In germline, CDR1 is MNHEY, CDR2 SVGEGT. V lost 2 bases and J lost 7, with 9 bases in between. The CDR3 runs to 12 residues. CDR3: CASSYRQQEQYF. For the CDR3, the DNA is TGTGCCAGCAGTTACAGACAGCAAGAGCAGTACTTC.

The table lists this clone with a few counts. The rearrangement joins TRBV29-1 to TRBJ1-1; 9 nucleotides align to TRBD1. With 4 bases clipped from V and 0 bases from J, the junction kept 6 bases outside the gene matches. The germline V gene encodes CDR1 SQVTM and CDR2 ANQGSEA. There are 15 residues in the CDR3. The CDR3 nucleotides read TGCAGCGTTGTGTCTACAGGGGGCGTGAACACTGAAGCTTTCTTT. This translates into CSVVSTGGVNTEAFF.

This sequence joins TRBV5-4 and TRBJ2-2, with 14 bases identical to TRBD2. Germline assignment: CDR1 SGHNT and CDR2 YYREEE (reference sequence). The CDR3 spans 18 residues. V was clipped by 4 bases and J by 1 base; unmatched bases: 6. CDR3 loop: CASSPGTSGGLNTGELFF. The DNA for the CDR3 is TGTGCCAGCAGCCCCGGGACTAGCGGGGGCCTGAACACCGGGGAGCTGTTTTTT.

This clone occurred once. The V gene is TRBV4-3, the J gene TRBJ2-7, with D tentatively TRBD2 (7 bases). The ends were cut back, 1 base at V and 5 bases at J, with 15 bases in the middle. The CDR3 is made up of 15 amino acids. Germline V CDR1 and CDR2: LGHNA, YSLEER. The CDR3 loop reads CASSQVGGGRHEQYF. CDR3 in DNA: TGCGCCAGCAGCCAAGTGGGGGGCGGGAGACACGAGCAGTACTTC.

The V and J genes are TRBV7-2 and TRBJ1-5; TRBD1 matches at 8 bases. The germline V gene encodes CDR1 SGHTA and CDR2 FQGNSA. This CDR3 has 19 amino acids. After removal of 4 bases from V and 3 bases from J, the junction contained 17 bases not matched to a gene. CDR3 residues: CASSSQRTGRGANNQPQHF. The CDR3, as DNA: TGTGCCAGCAGCTCCCAGAGGACAGGGAGAGGGGCAAACAATCAGCCCCAGCATTTT.

The chain uses TRBV30 and TRBJ2-7; 7 bases are a match to TRBD1. V trimming: 4 bases; J trimming: 3 bases; junction bases outside the gene matches: 3. From germline, CDR1 is GTSNPN and CDR2 SVGIG (reference sequence). The CDR3 length is 12 residues. CDR3 in amino acids: CAWTGGHYEQYF. CDR3 coding DNA: TGTGCCTGGACAGGGGGTCACTACGAGCAGTACTTC.

The rearrangement joins TRBV3-1 (or the pseudogene TRBV3-2) to TRBJ2-7, with 9 bases fitting TRBD1. Germline V gives CDR1 LGHDT, CDR2 YNNKEL (reference sequence). J was trimmed by 5 bases and V by 4 bases; bases with no gene match: 6. This CDR3 has 14 residues. The CDR3 DNA reads as TGTGCCAGCAGCCCGGGGACAGGGATCGACGAGCAGTACTTC. Amino acids: CASSPGTGIDEQYF.

The chain couples TRBV15 to TRBJ2-7, with 12 bases matching TRBD2. The CDR3 extends over 15 amino acids. Trimming cost V 0 bases and J 12 bases; bases outside gene matches: 9. CDR1 is LNHNV, CDR2 YYDKDF, per germline (reference sequence). The CDR3 region is CATSRDPGLAGGRYF. For the CDR3, the DNA is TGTGCCACCAGCAGAGACCCGGGACTAGCGGGCGGCAGGTACTTC. Using reference TRBV15 and TRBJ2-7 for the parts outside the CDR3, the full variable domain is DAMVIQNPRYQVTQFGKPVTLSCSQTLNHNVMYWYQQKSSQAPKLLFHYYDKDFNNEADTPDNFQSRRPNTSFCFLDIRSPGLGDTAMYLCATSRDPGLAGGRYFGPGTRLTVT.